A selection of T cell receptor beta chains follows, all from one sample in a study of blood T cell repertoires in COVID-19. Clones were read by immunoSEQ multiplex PCR, and TCRdb kept only the in-frame ones, dropping some. This sample has around 180,000 clones, with around 87% found just once. Material: peripheral blood. The receptors here all came from a man aged 35 to 55 with active or convalescent COVID-19. Each CDR3 is given with its conserved first and last residue. Each record gives: D gene, V gene, clone size, J gene, CDR3 DNA, CDR3 protein. The D gene is left open where the match is weak. Clone size, where shown, is once, few, many, or a class for clones that have expanded.

TRBD2	TRBV4-1	-	TRBJ2-5	TGCGCCAGCAGCCTCCTAGCGGGGCCTCTGGGAGAGACCCAGTACTTC	CASSLLAGPLGETQYF
TRBD2	TRBV6-5	-	TRBJ2-2	TGTGCCAGCAGTTCAAGGACTAGCGGGGGGGCCGGGGAGCTGTTTTTT	CASSSRTSGGAGELFF
-	TRBV5-4	-	TRBJ1-2	TGTGCCAGCAGCTTGGTCAGTAACTATGGCTACACCTTC	CASSLVSNYGYTF
-	TRBV27	-	TRBJ1-2	TGTGCCAGCAGTTTAATCGGAGGGGATGGCTACACCTTC	CASSLIGGDGYTF
-	TRBV20-1	-	TRBJ1-1	TGCAGTGCTAGAGGGACTGGGGAAGCTTTCTTT	CSARGTGEAFF
-	TRBV4-1	once	TRBJ1-4	TGCGCCAGCAGCCGCAAGACCGAGGGGACTTCGGGGGGGGAAAAACTGTTTTTT	CASSRKTEGTSGGEKLFF
TRBD1	TRBV5-1	-	TRBJ2-5	TGCGCCAGCAGCTCCACAGGGGGCCAAGAGACCCAGTACTTC	CASSSTGGQETQYF
TRBD1	TRBV5-1	-	TRBJ2-1	TGCGCCAGCAGCACCGGGACAGGGTTTCATGAGCAGTTCTTC	CASSTGTGFHEQFF
-	TRBV27	-	TRBJ1-2	TGTGCCAGCGCCACAGGTTGGGCAGGGTATGGCTACACCTTC	CASATGWAGYGYTF
TRBD1	TRBV7-2	-	TRBJ1-2	TGTGCCAGCAGCTCTCCGCATTACAGGGGGCAAGGCTACACCTTC	CASSSPHYRGQGYTF
TRBD1	TRBV3-1/TRBV3-2	once	TRBJ2-7	TGTGCCAGCAGCCTAAAAGACAGGGGATCCTACGAGCAGTACTTC	CASSLKDRGSYEQYF
TRBD1	TRBV7-9	-	TRBJ1-4	TGTGCCAGCAGCCTAAACAGGGGGAGGCAAGAAAAACTGTTTTTT	CASSLNRGRQEKLFF
-	TRBV10-3	-	TRBJ1-3	TGTGCCATCAGCCCCGGACAGCGGTTTTCTGGAAACACCATATATTTT	CAISPGQRFSGNTIYF
TRBD1	TRBV10-3	-	TRBJ1-1	TGTGCCATCAGAAACAGGGGGGACACTGAAGCTTTCTTT	CAIRNRGDTEAFF
-	TRBV30	once	TRBJ1-6	TGTGCCTGGAGCGCAGGTTTTGAGACAGCCTATAATTCACCCCTCCACTTT	CAWSAGFETAYNSPLHF
TRBD2	TRBV9	-	TRBJ2-1	TGTGCCAGCAGTAACCCAAGTAGCGGGGGGGCAAATGAGCAGTTCTTC	CASSNPSSGGANEQFF
-	TRBV13	-	TRBJ1-2	TGTGCCAGCAGCTTCTTAGAAGCTAACTATGGCTACACCTTC	CASSFLEANYGYTF
-	TRBV10-3	-	TRBJ1-1	TGTGCCATCAGTGGGGAGGGTGAAGCTTTCTTT	CAISGEGEAFF
-	TRBV11-2	-	TRBJ2-7	TGTGCCAGCAGCTTAGGTAACAGGGTGAGTCTGAAGCAGTACTTC	CASSLGNRVSLKQYF
-	TRBV19	-	TRBJ1-2	TGTGCCAGTAGTGCGGGGGTCAACTATGGCTACACCTTC	CASSAGVNYGYTF